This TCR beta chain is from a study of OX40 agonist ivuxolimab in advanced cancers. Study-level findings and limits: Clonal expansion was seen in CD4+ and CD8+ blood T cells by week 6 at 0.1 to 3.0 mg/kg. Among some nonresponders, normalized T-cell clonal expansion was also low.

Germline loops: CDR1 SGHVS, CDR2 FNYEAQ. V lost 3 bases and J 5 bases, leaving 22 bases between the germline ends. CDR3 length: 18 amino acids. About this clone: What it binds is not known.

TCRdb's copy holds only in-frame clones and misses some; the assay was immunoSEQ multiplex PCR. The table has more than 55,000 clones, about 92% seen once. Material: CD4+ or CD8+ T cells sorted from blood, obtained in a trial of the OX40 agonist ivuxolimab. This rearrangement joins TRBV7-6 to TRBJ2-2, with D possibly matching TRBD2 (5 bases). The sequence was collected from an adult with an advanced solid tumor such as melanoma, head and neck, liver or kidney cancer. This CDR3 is CASSFNSLLRAGTGELFF. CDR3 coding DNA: TGTGCCAGCAGCTTCAATTCCCTCCTTAGGGCGGGTACCGGGGAGCTGTTTTTT.